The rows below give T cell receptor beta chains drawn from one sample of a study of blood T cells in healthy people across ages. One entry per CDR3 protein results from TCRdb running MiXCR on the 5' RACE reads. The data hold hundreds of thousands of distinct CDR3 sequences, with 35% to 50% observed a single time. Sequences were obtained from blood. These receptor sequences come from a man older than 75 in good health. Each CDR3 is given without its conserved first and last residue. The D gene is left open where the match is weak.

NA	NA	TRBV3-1	ASSTERGNEQY
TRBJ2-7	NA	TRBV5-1	ASSVVATSYEQY
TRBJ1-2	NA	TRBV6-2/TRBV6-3	ANSFSVYGYT
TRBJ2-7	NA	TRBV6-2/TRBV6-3	ASTREGSVAYEQY
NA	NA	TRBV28	ASSFQGGHEQY
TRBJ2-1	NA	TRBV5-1	ASSLALTTYNEQF
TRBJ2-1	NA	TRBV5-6	ASSLVAGSSYNEQF
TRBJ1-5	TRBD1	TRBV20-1	SARPSPTGVGSPQH
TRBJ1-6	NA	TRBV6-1	ASTSASGNSPLH
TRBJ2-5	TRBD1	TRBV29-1	SGLQGANKQY
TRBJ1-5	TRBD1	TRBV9	ASSVTGASNQPQH
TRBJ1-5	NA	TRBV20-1	SAIRVFDQPQH
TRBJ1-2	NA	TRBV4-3	ASSQDIRTDYGYT